Shown below are 30 T cell receptor beta chains from a single sample sequenced in a study of cytomegalovirus exposure and HLA in healthy donors. The primer mix had 60 Vbeta and 13 Jbeta primers. Here immunoSEQ multiplex PCR was the method, and the copy in TCRdb shows in-frame clones only, minus some. The sample records about 140,000 clones, over 75% being singletons. Sample: PBMCs. These receptors came from a woman aged 30 to 39 in good health and CMV-seronegative.

This sequence joins TRBV7-2 and TRBJ2-3; D is possibly TRBD2 (5 bases). CDR1 SGHTA and CDR2 FQGNSA come from the germline V gene. Trimming shortened V by 2 bases and J by 7 bases, and 16 bases separated the two germline ends. The CDR3 runs to 15 residues. The CDR3 sequence: CASSLSPSTGNTQYF. The CDR3 coding sequence is TGTGCCAGCAGCTTAAGTCCTTCGACGGGGAATACGCAGTATTTT.

The J gene is TRBJ1-2, the V gene TRBV9, with D possibly matching TRBD1 (6 bases). The CDR3 is 13 residues long. The germline gives CDR1 SGDLS, CDR2 YYNGEE. V shed 4 bases and J shed 2 bases, with 9 bases lying between them. In nucleotides, the CDR3 is TGTGCCAGCAGCACCGGGACAAACTATGGCTACACCTTC. It is translated as CASSTGTNYGYTF.

On this clone: Other DNA sequences within the sample encode an identical CDR3. The J gene is TRBJ2-1, the V gene TRBV13, with 12 bases fitting TRBD1. The CDR3 is 16 amino acids. CDR1 and CDR2 (germline): PRHDT, FYEKMQ (reference sequence). After removal of 6 bases from V and 7 bases from J, the junction contained 10 bases not matched to a gene. The CDR3 reads CASRPPGQGAANEQFF. The DNA of the CDR3 is TGTGCCAGCAGGCCACCGGGACAGGGGGCTGCGAATGAGCAGTTCTTC.

The genes are TRBV5-4 and TRBJ2-2; weak D call: TRBD2 (5 bases). This CDR3 has 15 residues. Trimming removed 0 bases from V and 1 base from J, with 7 bases in between. The germline V gene encodes CDR1 SGHNT and CDR2 YYREEE (reference sequence). The CDR3 sequence: CASSLVGVNTGELFF. The CDR3 nucleotides read TGTGCCAGCAGCTTGGTCGGGGTGAACACCGGGGAGCTGTTTTTT.

The chain recombines TRBV2 with TRBJ2-3; no clear D. Germline CDR1 and CDR2: SNHLY and FYNNEI. The V and J ends lost 5 bases and 1 base respectively, with 10 bases between them. This CDR3 comprises 14 residues. The CDR3 region is CASSSGIGTDTQYF. The CDR3 nucleotides read TGTGCCAGCAGTTCAGGAATTGGCACAGATACGCAGTATTTT.

The chain employs TRBV4-2 and TRBJ2-5, with D possibly being TRBD2 (6 bases). V was shortened by 4 bases and J by 0 bases, with 9 bases between the two germline ends. This CDR3 is 14 amino acids long. The germline V gene has CDR1 LGHNA and CDR2 YNFKEQ. The CDR3 coding sequence is TGTGCCAGCAGCCGGGGACTTAACCAAGAGACCCAGTACTTC. This translates into CASSRGLNQETQYF.

The V gene is TRBV6-1, the J gene TRBJ1-2; D gene unclear. Germline V CDR1 and CDR2: MNHNS, SASEGT. V was trimmed by 7 bases and J by 8 bases, leaving 20 bases between them. This CDR3 region has 14 residues. CDR3 DNA: TGTGCCAGCACCGCCCGGGGATTAGGAGAGGGCTACACCTTC. It specifies CASTARGLGEGYTF.

The chain carries TRBV7-5 and TRBJ2-5; the table's D call of TRBD2 was not tested on the DNA. TRBV7-5 is given as a pseudogene. The CDR3 contains 16 residues. The CDR3 coding sequence is TGTGTCAGAAGCTTAGCGGGTGGCGGGGCGCAAGAGACCCAGTACTTC. Protein product: CVRSLAGGGAQETQYF.

The chain uses TRBV6-1 and TRBJ2-3; D unclear. This CDR3 spans 14 amino acids. The V gene's germline CDR1 is MNHNS and CDR2 SASEGT. Between the trimmed V and J ends, which lost 1 base and 0 bases, there was a span of 5 bases. CDR3 nucleotide sequence: TGTGCCAGCAGTGAAGTGACTAGCACAGATACGCAGTATTTT. This codes for CASSEVTSTDTQYF.

For the CDR3, the DNA is TGTGCCAGAAGCTTGGGTGGGGCGGATGATTCACCCCTCCACTTT. This sequence encodes CARSLGGADDSPLHF. The V and J genes are TRBV5-3 and TRBJ1-6; tentative D call: TRBD1 (5 bases). TRBV5-3 is an open reading frame whose function is uncertain. This CDR3 comprises 15 residues. Deletions cut 0 bases from V and 8 bases from J, with 12 bases between.

The chain links TRBV27 to TRBJ1-4; no clear D gene. Germline V gene lookup returns CDR1 MNHEY and CDR2 SMNVEV (reference sequence). V was clipped by 5 bases and J by 8 bases, with 15 bases between them. The CDR3 is 14 amino acids. CDR3 in DNA: TGTGCCAGCAGTCCCCGGAGGGCTGGCGAAAAACTGTTTTTT. Amino acid sequence: CASSPRRAGEKLFF.

The chain employs TRBV6-5 and TRBJ1-1; 11 bases are a match to TRBD1. V lost 4 bases and J lost 8; bases outside the gene matches: 12. The CDR3 loop spans 16 amino acids. CDR1 is MNHEY, CDR2 SVGAGI, per germline. This CDR3 is CASSSYRDRGGLEAFF. The CDR3 DNA reads TGTGCCAGCAGTTCTTACCGGGACAGGGGGGGTCTAGAAGCTTTCTTT.

The rearrangement uses TRBV7-9 and TRBJ1-1; tentative D call: TRBD1 (6 bases). V was shortened by 5 bases and J by 5 bases, with 12 bases between the two germline ends. The germline V gene has CDR1 SEHNR and CDR2 FQNEAQ (reference sequence). This CDR3 has 13 amino acids. Here the CDR3 reads CASSPTGRTEAFF. The CDR3 bases are TGTGCCAGCAGCCCCACAGGGCGGACTGAAGCTTTCTTT.

V gene TRBV9 combines with J gene TRBJ2-5; 8 nucleotides match TRBD2. The CDR3 is 16 amino acids. In germline, CDR1 is SGDLS, CDR2 YYNGEE. V shed 0 bases, J shed 0 bases, and the junction held 4 bases outside the gene matches. CDR3 nucleotide sequence: TGTGCCAGCAGCGTAGCTGGCGGGGGGAACCAAGAGACCCAGTACTTC. The encoded protein is CASSVAGGGNQETQYF. Full variable domain (missing parts from reference TRBV9 and TRBJ2-5): DSGVTQTPKHLITATGQRVTLRCSPRSGDLSVYWYQQSLDQGLQFLIQYYNGEERAKGNILERFSAQQFPDLHSELNLSSLELGDSALYFCASSVAGGGNQETQYFGPGTRLLVL.

V usage is TRBV9 and J usage is TRBJ1-2; 7 bases are shared with TRBD1. This CDR3 contains 14 residues. The junction had 3 bases not matched to a gene; V was cut back by 0 bases and J by 4 bases. Per germline, CDR1 SGDLS and CDR2 YYNGEE. CDR3 DNA sequence: TGTGCCAGCAGCGTAGTAGGGGACAGCTATGGCTACACCTTC. It is translated as CASSVVGDSYGYTF. The variable domain in full, completed from reference TRBV9 and TRBJ1-2, reads DSGVTQTPKHLITATGQRVTLRCSPRSGDLSVYWYQQSLDQGLQFLIQYYNGEERAKGNILERFSAQQFPDLHSELNLSSLELGDSALYFCASSVVGDSYGYTFGSGTRLTVV.

This clone showed up just a few times. The gene calls are TRBV7-6 and TRBJ2-7, with 7 bases lining up with TRBD2. With 1 base clipped from V and 6 bases from J, the junction kept 3 bases outside the gene matches. The CDR3 consists of 13 residues. CDR1 and CDR2 (germline): SGHVS, FNYEAQ. The CDR3 sequence is CASSLGGRGEQYF. The CDR3 DNA reads as TGTGCCAGCAGCTTAGGAGGGAGGGGCGAGCAGTACTTC.

This clone was seen a few times. This chain connects TRBV6-5 to TRBJ1-2; TRBD1 matches at 9 bases. Per the germline V gene, CDR1 is MNHEY and CDR2 is SVGAGI. V gave up 1 base and J gave up 4 bases; unmatched junction bases: 4. CDR3 length: 15 residues. This CDR3 reads CASSYWGDRVYGYTF. Here the CDR3 DNA reads TGTGCCAGCAGTTACTGGGGGGACAGGGTCTATGGCTACACCTTC.

V gene TRBV6-1 combines with J gene TRBJ1-2, with 10 bases fitting TRBD1. CDR3 length: 15 residues. V shed 6 bases and J 5 bases; nucleotides not matched to a gene: 9. Germline-derived CDR1 and CDR2 are MNHNS and SASEGT. This chain's CDR3 is CASRPPGQGGYGYTF. The CDR3 nucleotides are TGTGCCAGCAGGCCCCCCGGACAGGGGGGATATGGCTACACCTTC.

The rearrangement uses TRBV5-1 and TRBJ1-1; unclear D gene. The length of the CDR3 is 14 residues. The V and J ends lost 4 bases and 1 base respectively, with 11 bases between them. Germline V gives CDR1 SGHRS, CDR2 YFSETQ. CDR3 region: CASSPPLKNTEAFF. CDR3 sequence (DNA): TGCGCCAGCAGCCCACCCCTAAAGAACACTGAAGCTTTCTTT.

The J gene is TRBJ1-2, the V gene TRBV28; 10 bases fit TRBD1. V trimming: 3 bases; J trimming: 4 bases; junction bases outside the gene matches: 8. Germline CDR1 MDHEN, CDR2 SYDVKM. CDR3 length: 16 residues. This CDR3 reads CASSLARDRGVYGYTF. The CDR3, as DNA: TGTGCCAGCAGTTTGGCCCGGGACAGGGGAGTCTATGGCTACACCTTC.

The rearrangement links TRBV25-1 to TRBJ1-2; D ambiguous. Germline V gene data show CDR1 as MGHDK and CDR2 as SYGVNS. The length of the CDR3 is 17 residues. V lost 0 bases to trimming and J lost 4 bases, with 18 bases between them. In DNA, the CDR3 is TGTGCCAGCAGTGAATATATGGTTTATCCTCCCGGCTATGGCTACACCTTC. Residues: CASSEYMVYPPGYGYTF.

This rearrangement joins TRBV25-1 to TRBJ1-2; 9 bases match TRBD1. This CDR3 comprises 14 residues. In germline, CDR1 is MGHDK, CDR2 SYGVNS. Trimming cost V 2 bases and J 3 bases; bases outside gene matches: 1. For the CDR3, the DNA is TGTGCCAGCAGTGAAACAGGGGGCGACTATGGCTACACCTTC. Protein: CASSETGGDYGYTF.

This clone showed up just once. The chain recombines TRBV11-1 with TRBJ2-7; TRBD2 agrees at 8 bases. The CDR3 loop spans 13 amino acids. V shed 3 bases, J shed 5 bases, and the junction held 3 bases outside the gene matches. Germline values: CDR1 SGHAT, CDR2 FQDESV (reference sequence). CDR3 nucleotides: TGTGCCAGCAGCTTGGGACTAGATCACGAGCAGTACTTC. Translating gives CASSLGLDHEQYF.

The V call is TRBV5-5, the J call TRBJ2-3; 8 positions agree with TRBD2. This CDR3 spans 15 amino acids. CDR1 SGHKS and CDR2 YYEKEE come from the germline V gene (reference sequence). V trimming: 6 bases; J trimming: 5 bases; junction bases outside the gene matches: 11. The CDR3 region has the DNA TGTGCCAGCACCCTCGGGGGGGGGTCAGTAGATACGCAGTATTTT. Its protein is CASTLGGGSVDTQYF.

This clone came up a few times. This chain joins TRBV19 and TRBJ2-7; 7 nucleotides line up with TRBD1. Looked up from germline, CDR1 is LNHDA and CDR2 is SQIVND (reference sequence). V lost 7 bases, J lost 0 bases, and 15 bases stayed unmatched. The CDR3 extends over 17 amino acids. This CDR3 reads CASKKGTGTDYSYEQYF. CDR3 DNA sequence: TGTGCCAGTAAAAAGGGGACCGGGACAGACTACTCCTACGAGCAGTACTTC. The entire variable domain, with the rest obtained from reference TRBV19 and TRBJ2-7, is as follows: DGGITQSPKYLFRKEGQNVTLSCEQNLNHDAMYWYRQDPGQGLRLIYYSQIVNDFQKGDIAEGYSVSREKKESFPLTVTSAQKNPTAFYLCASKKGTGTDYSYEQYFGPGTRLTVT.

V usage is TRBV30 and J usage is TRBJ1-6; a possible D gene is TRBD1 (6 bases). V was clipped by 0 bases and J by 6 bases, with 12 bases between them. The CDR3 contains 15 residues. Germline assignment: CDR1 GTSNPN and CDR2 SVGIG (reference sequence). CDR3 residues: CAWSVGRTVNSPLHF. The CDR3 DNA reads TGTGCCTGGAGTGTAGGTAGGACAGTTAATTCACCCCTCCACTTT.

The chain uses TRBV5-1 and TRBJ1-1; D remains ambiguous. V lost 0 bases to trimming and J lost 1 base, with 13 bases between them. The CDR3 spans 16 residues. The germline V gene has CDR1 SGHRS and CDR2 YFSETQ. CDR3 nucleotides: TGCGCCAGCAGCTTGGGCCCCGGGGTGGGGAACACTGAAGCTTTCTTT. Its protein is CASSLGPGVGNTEAFF. Based on the CDR3 plus reference TRBV5-1 and TRBJ1-1, the full variable domain is KAGVTQTPRYLIKTRGQQVTLSCSPISGHRSVSWYQQTPGQGLQFLFEYFSETQRNKGNFPGRFSGRQFSNSRSEMNVSTLELGDSALYLCASSLGPGVGNTEAFFGQGTRLTVV.

The chain couples TRBV2 to TRBJ2-3, with D possibly TRBD1 on 5 matching bases. Trimming removed 3 bases from V and 0 bases from J, with 13 bases in between. This CDR3 is 16 amino acids long. CDR1 and CDR2 (germline): SNHLY, FYNNEI. The CDR3: CASSDRVFPSTDTQYF. The DNA for the CDR3 is TGTGCCAGCAGTGACAGGGTTTTCCCTAGCACAGATACGCAGTATTTT.

In this sample, this clone turned up once. The V call is TRBV5-8, the J call TRBJ1-2; D is unresolved. Germline CDR1 reads SGHTS; CDR2 reads YDEGEE. The CDR3 has 12 amino acids. V lost 0 bases to trimming and J lost 7 bases, with 7 bases between them. CDR3 in DNA: TGTGCCAGCAGCTTGGGGAGCTCTGGCTACACCTTC. Translation gives CASSLGSSGYTF.

The V call is TRBV5-1, the J call TRBJ2-2; 9 bases match TRBD2. Germline values: CDR1 SGHRS, CDR2 YFSETQ. The length of the CDR3 is 19 residues. The trim removed 2 bases at V and 3 bases at J, leaving 14 bases unmatched. The DNA for the CDR3 is TGCGCCAGCAGCTTCGAGCCCCTAGGGCGGGGGGGCGACACCGGGGAGCTGTTTTTT. It yields the protein CASSFEPLGRGGDTGELFF.